Listed below are T cell receptor beta chains from one sample, sequenced in a study of shared clonotypes between healthy human individuals. Clones were sequenced by immunoSEQ multiplex PCR, and TCRdb holds only the in-frame ones, with some missing. The sample lists about 2.3 million clones, over 85% occurring once. Sequencing input: naive CD4+ T cells from PBMCs. Receptor source: a young man in good health. Some clones in this sample may be carry-over from other donors' samples. Each CDR3 is given with its conserved first and last residue. The D gene is left open where the match is weak. The size of a clone is reported for some rows only, either as once, few or many, or as a class for expanded clones.

D gene	V gene	J gene	clone size	CDR3 DNA	CDR3 protein
NA	TRBV7-7	TRBJ2-7	NA	TGTGCCAGCAGCTTATCAACTGCCTACGAGCAGTACTTC	CASSLSTAYEQYF
NA	TRBV27	TRBJ1-1	NA	TGTGCCAGCAGTTTATCCCGGGGCACTGAAGCTTTCTTT	CASSLSRGTEAFF
NA	TRBV10-3	TRBJ1-1	NA	TGTGCCATCAGCCCGCAGGGTAACACTGAAGCTTTCTTT	CAISPQGNTEAFF
TRBD2	TRBV7-9	TRBJ2-3	NA	TGTGCCAGCAGCTTACAACTAGCGGGAGCCCCAGATACGCAGTATTTT	CASSLQLAGAPDTQYF
TRBD2	TRBV18	TRBJ2-1	NA	TGTGCCAGCTCACCTTCTAGAGCGGGGACCGGCAATGAGCAGTTCTTC	CASSPSRAGTGNEQFF
TRBD1	TRBV27	TRBJ2-2	NA	TGTGCCAGCAGTTCGGGACAGACCTACACCGGGGAGCTGTTTTTT	CASSSGQTYTGELFF
TRBD1	TRBV27	TRBJ1-1	NA	TGTGCCAGCAGTGGACAGGGATACACTGAAGCTTTCTTT	CASSGQGYTEAFF
NA	TRBV6-1	TRBJ1-3	once	TGTGCCAGCAGACCAACACTCTCTGGAAACACCATATATTTT	CASRPTLSGNTIYF
NA	TRBV5-1	TRBJ2-7	NA	TGCGCCAGCAGCCGGGACCTGAACGAGCAGTACTTC	CASSRDLNEQYF
TRBD2	TRBV4-1	TRBJ2-5	NA	TGCGCCAGCAGCCAGATCGGGACTAGCGGGGAGACCCAGTACTTC	CASSQIGTSGETQYF
NA	TRBV7-3	TRBJ2-1	NA	TGTGCCAGCAGCTTAGAATGGGGTAATGAGCAGTTCTTC	CASSLEWGNEQFF
NA	TRBV18	TRBJ2-6	NA	TGTGCCAGCTCACTGGCTGGGGCCAACGTCCTGACTTTC	CASSLAGANVLTF
TRBD2	TRBV7-2	TRBJ2-5	NA	TGTGCCAGCAGCTTGGGACTAGCGGGAGCCCAAGAGACCCAGTACTTC	CASSLGLAGAQETQYF
NA	TRBV6-5	TRBJ2-2	NA	TGTGCCAGCAGTAGAAACACCGGGGAGCTGTTTTTT	CASSRNTGELFF
TRBD1	TRBV18	TRBJ1-1	NA	TGTGCCAGCTCACTACAGGGGGGGGCTCGCACTGAAGCTTTCTTT	CASSLQGGARTEAFF
NA	TRBV12-5	TRBJ2-3	NA	TGTGCTAGTGGTTATCGAGGGGATACGCAGTATTTT	CASGYRGDTQYF
NA	TRBV9	TRBJ2-3	NA	TGTGCCAGCAGTATCGGGGCAGATACGCAGTATTTT	CASSIGADTQYF
NA	TRBV6-5	TRBJ2-7	NA	TGTGCCAGCAGTTACTTAGGGAACGAGCAGTACTTC	CASSYLGNEQYF